The 21 T cell receptor beta chains given below trace back to one sample, sequenced in a study of CDR3 diversity in severe acne. Each CDR3 protein is one row after TCRdb ran MiXCR on the PCR reads. The sample has more than 80,000 distinct CDR3 sequences, 45% to 50% seen once; the top ten hold approximately 10%. Specimen: blood. These receptors were taken from a male donor with severe acne vulgaris.

The J gene is TRBJ1-4, the V gene TRBV15; 7 bases line up with TRBD1. This CDR3 contains 19 residues. The trim removed 0 bases at V and 1 base at J, leaving 11 bases unmatched. Germline V gene sequence: CDR1 LNHNV, CDR2 YYDKDF (reference sequence). The CDR3 nucleotides are TGTGCCACCAGCAGAGATTCAGGGACAGCCAAAGGAACTAATGAAAAACTGTTTTTT. Protein product: CATSRDSGTAKGTNEKLFF.

This clonotype was counted ten times or more. The chain couples TRBV28 to TRBJ2-3, with D possibly TRBD2 on 6 matching bases. The CDR3 is 16 residues long. V lost 3 bases and J lost 5, with 18 bases in between. The germline CDR1 and CDR2 sequences are MDHEN and SYDVKM. This CDR3 is CASSLTSTGAGDTQYF. CDR3 DNA sequence: TGTGCCAGCAGTTTGACTTCGACGGGAGCAGGAGATACGCAGTATTTT.

J is TRBJ2-3 and V is TRBV7-2, with a possible D match to TRBD2 (6 bases). V dropped 3 bases and J dropped 5 bases, with 12 bases sitting between them. CDR3 length: 14 residues. CDR1 is SGHTA and CDR2 is FQGNSA in the germline V gene. The CDR3 reads CASSLGSGGDTQYF. DNA for the CDR3: TGTGCCAGCAGCTTGGGTAGCGGAGGAGATACGCAGTATTTT.

The rearrangement links TRBV10-3 to TRBJ2-3; tentatively, D is TRBD2 (6 bases). The CDR3 runs to 16 residues. CDR1 and CDR2 from the germline V gene are ENHRY and SYGVKD. V dropped 10 bases and J dropped 1 base, with 21 bases sitting between them. This chain's CDR3 is CASRPSVPFRTDTQYF. In DNA form, the CDR3 reads TGTGCCAGCAGACCTAGCGTCCCGTTCCGCACAGATACGCAGTATTTT.

Notes on this clonotype: This may stem from a read error, because a much larger clone lies one nucleotide away. J is TRBJ2-3 and V is TRBV5-1; the D gene is possibly TRBD2 (5 bases). The V end lost 2 bases, the J end lost 1 base, and 11 bases lay between the germline ends. CDR1 and CDR2 from the germline V gene are SGHRS and YFSETQ. The CDR3 length is 15 residues. CDR3 bases: TGCGCCAGCAGCTTCAGAGGGAAGGGCACAGATACGCAGTATTTT. This gives the protein CASSFRGKGTDTQYF.

CDR3 sequence reads: CASGSQGIRETQYF. CDR3 DNA sequence: TGTGCCAGCGGCTCACAGGGGATACGAGAGACCCAGTACTTC. The chain employs TRBV3-1 and TRBJ2-5, with 7 nucleotides matching TRBD1. In germline, CDR1 is LGHDT, CDR2 YNNKEL (reference sequence). The CDR3 consists of 14 residues. J was trimmed by 4 bases and V by 8 bases; bases with no gene match: 10.

This chain links TRBV7-2 with TRBJ2-7; 9 nucleotides agree with TRBD2. This CDR3 spans 15 amino acids. Per the germline V gene, CDR1 is SGHTA and CDR2 is FQGNSA. Trimming cost V 2 bases and J 1 base; bases outside gene matches: 3. CDR3 residues: CASSLSLAGSYEQYF. CDR3 in DNA: TGTGCCAGCAGCTTATCCCTAGCGGGGTCCTACGAGCAGTACTTC.

Concerning this clonotype: A much larger clone lies one base from this, so it may be a read error. The rearrangement uses TRBV7-2 and TRBJ2-5, with D hard to call. This CDR3 has 12 amino acids. Germline V gene lookup returns CDR1 SGHTA and CDR2 FQGNSA. The CDR3 bases are TGTGCCAGCAGCCTCTCGTCGGAGACCCTGTACTTC. It yields the protein CASSLSSETLYF.

This clonotype was found once. The chain recombines TRBV12-3 or TRBV12-4 with TRBJ2-3; 9 positions agree with TRBD2. The trim removed 7 bases at V and 11 bases at J, leaving 19 bases unmatched. This CDR3 spans 16 amino acids. In DNA form, the CDR3 reads TGTGCCAGCACCCTATTCTTAGCGGGAGTTCGCGATGAGCAGTATTTT. This gives the protein CASTLFLAGVRDEQYF.

The sample holds many counts of this clonotype. The J gene is TRBJ1-5, the V gene TRBV9, with D perhaps matching TRBD1 (6 bases). The V gene lost 5 bases and the J gene lost 3 bases, with 9 bases spanning the gap. This CDR3 has 13 amino acids. Per germline, CDR1 SGDLS and CDR2 YYNGEE. The CDR3 nucleotides are TGTGCCAGCAGTCGGGACAACAATCAGCCCCAGCATTTT. Its translation is CASSRDNNQPQHF. The complete variable domain, with remaining parts taken from reference TRBV9 and TRBJ1-5, reads DSGVTQTPKHLITATGQRVTLRCSPRSGDLSVYWYQQSLDQGLQFLIQYYNGEERAKGNILERFSAQQFPDLHSELNLSSLELGDSALYFCASSRDNNQPQHFGDGTRLSIL.

The V gene is TRBV2, the J gene TRBJ1-1, with unresolved D. V dropped 0 bases and J dropped 3 bases, with 11 bases sitting between them. The CDR3 contains 15 residues. Germline CDR1 and CDR2: SNHLY and FYNNEI. The CDR3 loop reads CASSEAKARYTEAFF. CDR3 sequence (DNA): TGTGCCAGCAGTGAAGCGAAGGCCCGGTACACTGAAGCTTTCTTT.

The chain recombines TRBV4-2 with TRBJ1-6; tentative D call: TRBD1 (6 bases). The germline V gene has CDR1 LGHNA and CDR2 YNFKEQ. The CDR3 is made up of 15 amino acids. The ends were cut back, 4 bases at V and 5 bases at J, with 12 bases in the middle. The CDR3 nucleotides read TGTGCCAGCAGCCCAGAACAGGGCGATAATTCACCCCTCCACTTT. Protein sequence: CASSPEQGDNSPLHF.

This clonotype has a count of ten or more. The chain employs TRBV7-2 and TRBJ1-5; weak D call: TRBD1 (6 bases). The CDR3 extends over 14 amino acids. Per the germline V gene, CDR1 is SGHTA and CDR2 is FQGNSA. V lost 1 base, J lost 8 bases, and 12 bases lay in between. Here the CDR3 reads CASSLVGGEEPQHF. The CDR3 DNA is TGTGCCAGCAGCTTAGTGGGGGGCGAGGAGCCCCAGCATTTT.

This clonotype was found a few times. The chain recombines TRBV12-3 or TRBV12-4 with TRBJ2-5; TRBD1 aligns across 9 bases. The V gene end was trimmed by 1 base and the J gene end by 0 bases; junction bases not matched to a gene: 6. This CDR3 is built from 17 residues. The CDR3 sequence is CASSLGPDRGYQETQYF. For the CDR3, the DNA is TGTGCCAGCAGTTTAGGCCCAGACAGGGGGTACCAAGAGACCCAGTACTTC.

The chain employs TRBV20-1 and TRBJ1-2; D remains unclear. V was clipped by 3 bases and J by 2 bases, with 16 bases between them. The CDR3 has 15 amino acids. Germline values: CDR1 DFQATT, CDR2 SNEGSKA (reference sequence). This CDR3 is CSARNSGYRNYGYTF. CDR3 coding DNA: TGCAGTGCTAGGAATTCAGGTTACCGCAACTATGGCTACACCTTC.

As for this clonotype: A read error may account for a junction end that differs from germline. V usage is TRBV5-1 and J usage is TRBJ2-7; 9 bases are shared with TRBD1. The CDR3 has 15 amino acids. CDR1 SGHRS and CDR2 YFSETQ come from the germline V gene. CDR3 in DNA: TGCGCCAGCAGCCCTACAGGGGGCGCGTTTAGTAAGCAGTACTTT. Residues: CASSPTGGAFSKQYF.

This clonotype was picked up one time. Germline is not matched at one junction end, which may reflect a read error. The genes are TRBV7-9 and TRBJ2-2; TRBD1 matches 10 bases. The CDR3 contains 15 residues. The germline CDR1 and CDR2 sequences are SEHNR and FQNEAQ (reference sequence). The CDR3 is CASSTRQGATGELFF. The CDR3 DNA is TGCGCCAGCAGCACCCGACAGGGGGCGACCGGGGAGCTGTTTTTT.

Many counts were recorded for this clonotype. The chain has TRBV27 and TRBJ1-1, with D unresolved. Looked up from germline, CDR1 is MNHEY and CDR2 is SMNVEV (reference sequence). The V and J ends lost 2 bases and 1 base respectively, with 26 bases between them. The CDR3 contains 20 residues. The CDR3 nucleotides are TGTGCCAGCAGTTTACGGTACTTCCGGGTGGAGCTTAGAAAGAACACTGAAGCTTTCTTT. Residues: CASSLRYFRVELRKNTEAFF.

The rearrangement links TRBV20-1 to TRBJ2-3; 14 bases are a match to TRBD2. Germline CDR1 is DFQATT and CDR2 is SNEGSKA (reference sequence). This CDR3 region has 13 residues. Unmatched junction bases numbered 4, after V lost 5 bases and J lost 9 bases. The CDR3 protein is CSAPGLAGETQYF. The CDR3 nucleotides read TGCAGTGCTCCGGGACTAGCGGGAGAAACGCAGTATTTT.

This clonotype showed up just a few times. The J gene is TRBJ1-5, the V gene TRBV10-3; D unresolved. The V end lost 0 bases, the J end lost 2 bases, and 5 bases lay between the germline ends. Germline CDR1 reads ENHRY; CDR2 reads SYGVKD. The CDR3 has 14 residues. CDR3 sequence (DNA): TGTGCCATCAGTGAGTCCGGTGGCAATCAGCCCCAGCATTTT. Residues: CAISESGGNQPQHF.

This clonotype was detected ten times or more. The rearrangement joins TRBV7-8 to TRBJ2-2; D might be TRBD1 or TRBD2, each matching 5 bases. There are 16 residues in the CDR3. Trimming took off 4 bases at V and 4 bases at J, with 16 bases between the two ends. From germline, CDR1 is SGHVS and CDR2 FQNEAQ. The CDR3 region is CASSYRTATVTGELFF. CDR3 nucleotide sequence: TGTGCCAGCAGCTACCGGACTGCGACAGTCACCGGGGAGCTGTTTTTT.